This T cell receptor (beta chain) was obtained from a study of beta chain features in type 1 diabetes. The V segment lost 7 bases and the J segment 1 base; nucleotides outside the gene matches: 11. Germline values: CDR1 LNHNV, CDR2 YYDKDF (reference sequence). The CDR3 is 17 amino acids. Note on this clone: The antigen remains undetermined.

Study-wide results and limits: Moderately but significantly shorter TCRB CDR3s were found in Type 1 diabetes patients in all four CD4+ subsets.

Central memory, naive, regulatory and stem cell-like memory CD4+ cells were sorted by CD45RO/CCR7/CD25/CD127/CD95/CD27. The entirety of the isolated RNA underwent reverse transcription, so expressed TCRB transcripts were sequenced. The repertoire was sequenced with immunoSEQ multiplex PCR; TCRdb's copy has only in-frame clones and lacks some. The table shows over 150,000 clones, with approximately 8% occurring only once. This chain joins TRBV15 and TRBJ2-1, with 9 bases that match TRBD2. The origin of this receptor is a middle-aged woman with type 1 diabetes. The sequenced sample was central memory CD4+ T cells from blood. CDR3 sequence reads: CATTPGRGGQSYNEQFF. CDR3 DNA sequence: TGTGCCACCACCCCGGGGCGGGGGGGACAATCCTACAATGAGCAGTTCTTC.